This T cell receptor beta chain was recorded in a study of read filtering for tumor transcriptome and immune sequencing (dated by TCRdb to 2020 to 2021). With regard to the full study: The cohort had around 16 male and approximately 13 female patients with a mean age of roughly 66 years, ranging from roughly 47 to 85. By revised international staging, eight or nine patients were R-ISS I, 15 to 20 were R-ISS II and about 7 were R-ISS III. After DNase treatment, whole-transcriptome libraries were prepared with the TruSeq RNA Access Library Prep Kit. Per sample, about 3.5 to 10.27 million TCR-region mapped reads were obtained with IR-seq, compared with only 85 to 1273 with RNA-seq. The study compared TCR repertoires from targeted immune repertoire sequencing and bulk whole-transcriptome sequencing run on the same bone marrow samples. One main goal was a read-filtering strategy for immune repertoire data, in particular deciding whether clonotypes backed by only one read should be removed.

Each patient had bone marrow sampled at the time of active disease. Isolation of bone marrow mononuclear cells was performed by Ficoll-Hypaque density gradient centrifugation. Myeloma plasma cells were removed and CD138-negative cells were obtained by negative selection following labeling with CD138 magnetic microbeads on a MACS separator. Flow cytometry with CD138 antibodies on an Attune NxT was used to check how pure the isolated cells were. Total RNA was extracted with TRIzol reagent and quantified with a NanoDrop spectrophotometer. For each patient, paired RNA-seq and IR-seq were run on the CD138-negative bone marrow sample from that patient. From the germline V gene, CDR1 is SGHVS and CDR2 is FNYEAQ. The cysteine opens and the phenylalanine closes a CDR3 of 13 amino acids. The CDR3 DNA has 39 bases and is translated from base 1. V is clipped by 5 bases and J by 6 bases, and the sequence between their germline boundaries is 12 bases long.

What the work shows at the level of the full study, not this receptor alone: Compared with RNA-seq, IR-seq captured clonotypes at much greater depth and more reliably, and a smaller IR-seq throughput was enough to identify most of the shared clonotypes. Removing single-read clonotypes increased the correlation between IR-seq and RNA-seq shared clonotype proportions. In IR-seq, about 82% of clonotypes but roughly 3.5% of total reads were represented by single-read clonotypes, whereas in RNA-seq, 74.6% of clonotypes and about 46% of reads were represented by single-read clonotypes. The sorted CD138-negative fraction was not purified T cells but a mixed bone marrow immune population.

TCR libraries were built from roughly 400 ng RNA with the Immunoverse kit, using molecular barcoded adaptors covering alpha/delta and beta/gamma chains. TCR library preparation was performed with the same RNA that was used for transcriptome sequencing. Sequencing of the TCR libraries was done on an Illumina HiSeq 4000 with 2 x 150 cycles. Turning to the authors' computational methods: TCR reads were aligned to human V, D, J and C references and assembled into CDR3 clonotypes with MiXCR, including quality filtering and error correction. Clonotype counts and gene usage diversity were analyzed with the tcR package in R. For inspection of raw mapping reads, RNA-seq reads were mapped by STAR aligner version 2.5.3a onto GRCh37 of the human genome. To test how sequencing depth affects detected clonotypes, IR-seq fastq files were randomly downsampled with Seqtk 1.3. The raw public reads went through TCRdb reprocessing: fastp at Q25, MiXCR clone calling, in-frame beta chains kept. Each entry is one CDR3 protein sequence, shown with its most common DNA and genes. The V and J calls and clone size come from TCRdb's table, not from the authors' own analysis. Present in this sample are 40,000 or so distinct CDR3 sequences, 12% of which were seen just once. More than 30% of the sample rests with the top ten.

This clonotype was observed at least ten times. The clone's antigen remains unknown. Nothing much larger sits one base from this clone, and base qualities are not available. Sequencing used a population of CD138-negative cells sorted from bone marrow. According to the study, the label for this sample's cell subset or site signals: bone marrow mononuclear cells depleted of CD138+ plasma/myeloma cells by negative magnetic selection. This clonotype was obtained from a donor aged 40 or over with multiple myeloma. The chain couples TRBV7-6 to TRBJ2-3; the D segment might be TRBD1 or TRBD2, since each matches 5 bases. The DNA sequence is TGTGCCAGCAGCCCCGGGACCTCGGATACGCAGTATTTT. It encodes CASSPGTSDTQYF.